The TCR beta chain described here comes from a study of shared clonotypes between healthy human individuals. The overall study: Ranging from 18 to 49 in age, donors were a couple of women and a few men. Study-wide results and limits: For sorted subsets, rarefaction showed incomplete sequencing despite large depth.

Each subset's genomic DNA was shared equally among a number of immunoSEQ plates. Clones were read by immunoSEQ multiplex PCR, and TCRdb kept only the in-frame ones, dropping some. The sample shows fewer than 2.5 million clones, 90% to 95% of them seen only once. On this clone itself: Its antigen is currently unknown.

The sequencing input was naive CD4+ T cells from PBMCs. As to subset: CD45RA+ positively selected. This receptor was obtained from a man younger than 35 in good health. Some clones in this sample may be carry-over from other donors' samples.

For the CDR3, the DNA is TGTGCCTGGGGACAGGGATCAGAGACCCAGTACTTC. Its translation: CAWGQGSETQYF. The chain joins TRBV30 to TRBJ2-5, with 8 nucleotides matching TRBD1. Germline trimming cut 5 bases from V and 4 bases from J; bases unmatched to any gene: 3. The CDR3 covers 12 residues. Germline V gene sequence: CDR1 GTSNPN, CDR2 SVGIG (reference sequence). Full variable domain (remainder filled in from reference TRBV30 and TRBJ2-5): SQTIHQWPATLVQPVGSPLSLECTVEGTSNPNLYWYRQAAGRGLQLLFYSVGIGQISSEVPQNLSASRPQDRQFILSSKKLLLSDSGFYLCAWGQGSETQYFGPGTRLLVL.